This record concerns one TCR beta chain sequence. Its cognate antigen has yet to be identified. No base quality information exists; no much larger clone differs at one position. Explained via the paper, the time point label denotes: peripheral blood 12 weeks after first pembrolizumab dose. Mismatch repair deficiency in every enrolled patient was established by polymerase chain reaction or immunohistochemistry. TCR sequencing was performed for a few patients who responded to pembrolizumab therapy. The phase II trial prospectively evaluated PD-1 blockade with pembrolizumab in advanced mismatch repair-deficient cancers, independent of tissue of origin. Peripheral blood T cell samples were serially collected before and at multiple times after PD-1 blockade was started. The timing of each blood sample was reported as weeks after the first dose of pembrolizumab. This entry comes from a study of PD-1 blockade in mismatch repair-deficient tumors (dated by TCRdb to the late 2010s). Describing the broader study: Between late 2013 and September 2016, more than 75 consecutive patients with 11 to 13 mismatch repair-deficient cancer types, all previously treated and progressing, were enrolled in the trial. Deep sequencing of TCR CDR3 regions was used to track tumor-associated T cell clones in peripheral blood of patients responding to PD-1 blockade. Beyond this particular receptor, the publication reports: After pembrolizumab, tumor-resident clones, which were often undetectable in blood before treatment, expanded rapidly and then contracted, generally ahead of radiologic responses.

The method behind the library was the immunoSEQ multiplex PCR assay. Entries here come from immuneACCESS through TCRdb and include only in-frame sequences with V and J called. Some clones fail to appear in such tables; in the studies checked, an unresolved V gene covers under half of the shortfall, and the cause of the remainder is unknown. The sample profile shows some 84,000 clones; 81% of them were found once. The ten largest clonotypes hold about 2.6% of the sample. The CDR3 sequence holds 15 residues, the cysteine and phenylalanine included. Left in the record is the CDR3 DNA by itself, 45 bases read in frame from the first base. At the junction V is shortened by 0 bases and J by 4 bases; bases outside the gene matches: 3. Taken from the germline V gene (reference sequence), the CDR1 and CDR2 loops are LNHNV and YYDKDF.

The origin of this receptor is an adult with mismatch repair-deficient cancer. The specimen was peripheral blood, collected 12 weeks after starting pembrolizumab. The sequence is built from TRBV15 and TRBJ1-3; 7 of the junction bases match TRBD1. CDR3 region: CATSRDRGGGNTIYF. The nucleotides are TGTGCCACCAGCAGAGACAGGGGGGGCGGAAACACCATATATTTT.